Below are 21 T cell receptor beta chains sequenced from a single sample in a study of blood T cell repertoires in COVID-19. Clones were sequenced by immunoSEQ multiplex PCR, and TCRdb holds only the in-frame ones, with some missing. The data show approximately 140,000 clones, roughly 85% seen once. The sequencing input was peripheral blood. These receptors were collected from a man aged 65-85 years with acute or convalescent COVID-19.

The V call is TRBV28, the J call TRBJ2-7, with 7 positions matching TRBD1. J was trimmed by 5 bases and V by 2 bases; bases with no gene match: 12. The CDR3 spans 16 residues. The germline gives CDR1 MDHEN, CDR2 SYDVKM. DNA of the CDR3: TGTGCCAGCAGTTTAAGGGTGGACAGGTCTGGCAACGAGCAGTACTTC. Amino acid sequence: CASSLRVDRSGNEQYF.

This clone has more than one count but fewer than ten. This sequence joins TRBV25-1 and TRBJ2-1; D perhaps matches TRBD2 (7 bases). The CDR3 covers 14 residues. The ends were cut back, 1 base at V and 8 bases at J, with 12 bases in the middle. Germline CDR1 reads MGHDK; CDR2 reads SYGVNS. In nucleotides, the CDR3 is TGTGCCAGCAGTGAATTGCAGGGGAGGGATGAGCAGTTCTTC. Protein sequence: CASSELQGRDEQFF.

This chain links TRBV11-2 with TRBJ2-1; 7 bases map to TRBD2. CDR3 length: 17 residues. V dropped 2 bases and J dropped 0; count of bases not matched to a gene: 7. The germline CDR1 and CDR2 sequences are SGHAT and FQNNGV. The CDR3 region is CASSLRLAGDSYNEQFF. DNA of the CDR3: TGTGCCAGCAGCTTAAGGTTAGCGGGTGACTCCTACAATGAGCAGTTCTTC.

This rearrangement joins TRBV7-3 to TRBJ2-3, with 13 bases that match TRBD2. Unmatched junction bases numbered 5, after V lost 4 bases and J lost 4 bases. In germline, CDR1 is SGHTA, CDR2 FQGTGA. This CDR3 is built from 16 residues. CDR3 in amino acids: CASSSGLAGDADTQYF. The CDR3, as DNA: TGTGCCAGCAGCTCCGGACTAGCGGGAGACGCAGATACGCAGTATTTT.

The chain is built from TRBV29-1 and TRBJ1-4; weak D call: TRBD1 (5 bases). V was pared by 7 bases and J by 5 bases, with 14 bases between. CDR1 SQVTM and CDR2 ANQGSEA come from the germline V gene. The CDR3 covers 13 residues. Written as DNA, the CDR3 is TGCAGCGCCGGGGCGGGGGTAAATGAAAAACTGTTTTTT. Its translation is CSAGAGVNEKLFF.

The rearrangement links TRBV5-1 to TRBJ2-7; D is perhaps TRBD2 (5 bases). The ends were cut back, 3 bases at V and 0 bases at J, with 10 bases in the middle. Germline V CDR1 and CDR2: SGHRS, YFSETQ. The CDR3 has 14 amino acids. The CDR3 bases are TGCGCCAGCAGCTGGAGGACGGACTCCTACGAGCAGTACTTC. It encodes CASSWRTDSYEQYF.

A note on this clone: The same CDR3 also results from other DNA sequences found in this sample. J is TRBJ1-2 and V is TRBV18; TRBD1 aligns across 8 bases. The junction had 0 bases not matched to a gene; V was cut back by 3 bases and J by 3 bases. This CDR3 has 13 amino acids. Germline CDR1 is KGHSH and CDR2 is LQKENI. The CDR3 is CASSPTGDYGYTF. The CDR3, as DNA: TGTGCCAGCTCACCGACAGGGGACTATGGCTACACCTTC.

The rearrangement joins TRBV2 to TRBJ2-7; possible D gene TRBD1, 6 bases. The CDR3 totals 14 residues. In germline, CDR1 is SNHLY, CDR2 FYNNEI. Deletions cut 5 bases from V and 3 bases from J, with 14 bases between. CDR3 DNA: TGTGCCAGCAGTCAGGGGTTAATAGGCTACGAGCAGTACTTC. Its protein product is CASSQGLIGYEQYF.

This sequence joins TRBV10-3 and TRBJ2-5; the D gene is possibly TRBD2 (5 bases). The germline V gene has CDR1 ENHRY and CDR2 SYGVKD. The CDR3 spans 14 residues. The ends were cut back, 4 bases at V and 1 base at J, with 10 bases in the middle. CDR3 sequence (DNA): TGTGCCATCAGTGGTCGGGGTTTCCAAGAGACCCAGTACTTC. Its protein product is CAISGRGFQETQYF.

V is TRBV2 and J is TRBJ1-5; 8 bases fit TRBD1. In germline, CDR1 is SNHLY, CDR2 FYNNEI. The CDR3 loop spans 12 amino acids. V lost 11 bases to trimming and J lost 8 bases; unmatched junction nucleotides: 8. The CDR3 DNA is TGTGCCGGCCGCAGGGGGCTAGAGCCCCAGCATTTT. This sequence encodes CAGRRGLEPQHF.

V gene TRBV20-1 combines with J gene TRBJ1-1; 8 nucleotides match TRBD1. This CDR3 spans 12 amino acids. Trimming at V came to 4 bases and at J to 6 bases, leaving 4 bases not matched to a gene. Germline CDR1 DFQATT, CDR2 SNEGSKA (reference sequence). CDR3 coding DNA: TGCAGTGCTACTGACAGGGGCTCTGAAGCTTTCTTT. Protein sequence: CSATDRGSEAFF.

This chain joins TRBV27 and TRBJ2-7; maybe TRBD1 (6 bases). This CDR3 has 13 residues. Germline loops: CDR1 MNHEY, CDR2 SMNVEV (reference sequence). Trimming left V 2 bases short and J 7 bases short, with 12 bases between. CDR3 in DNA: TGTGCCAGCAGTTTACAGGGGAATGGGGAGCAGTACTTC. It specifies CASSLQGNGEQYF.

V usage is TRBV29-1 and J usage is TRBJ2-3, with 9 nucleotides matching TRBD1. The CDR3 has 13 residues. Germline V gives CDR1 SQVTM, CDR2 ANQGSEA. The V and J ends lost 6 bases and 2 bases, in that order; junction bases with no gene match: 3. Written as DNA, the CDR3 is TGCAGCGTGGGGGACAGGGTCACAGATACGCAGTATTTT. It yields the protein CSVGDRVTDTQYF.

The rearrangement joins TRBV7-2 to TRBJ2-3, with a possible D match to TRBD1 (5 bases). Trimming removed 0 bases at V and 5 bases at J, with 6 bases between. Germline assignment: CDR1 SGHTA and CDR2 FQGNSA. The CDR3 runs 13 residues. CDR3 loop: CASSLAQGDTQYF. CDR3 coding DNA: TGTGCCAGCAGCTTAGCGCAGGGAGATACGCAGTATTTT.

This clone was counted a single time. V gene TRBV28 combines with J gene TRBJ2-7; 7 nucleotides align to TRBD1. Trimming at V came to 5 bases and at J to 0 bases, leaving 4 bases not matched to a gene. This CDR3 has 14 residues. Germline V gene data show CDR1 as MDHEN and CDR2 as SYDVKM. CDR3 amino acids: CASSHRDSSYEQYF. The CDR3 DNA follows: TGTGCCAGCAGTCACCGGGACAGCTCCTACGAGCAGTACTTC.

V and J are TRBV28 and TRBJ1-2; TRBD1 aligns across 8 bases. The CDR3 runs to 15 residues. Trimming removed 3 bases from V and 8 bases from J; junction bases left unmatched: 11. Germline CDR1 reads MDHEN; CDR2 reads SYDVKM. The CDR3 reads CASSFSGQVIIGYTF. The CDR3 DNA is TGTGCCAGCAGTTTTTCGGGACAGGTGATCATCGGCTACACCTTC.

The gene calls are TRBV28 and TRBJ2-3; no clear D gene. CDR3 size: 15 residues. The V end was cut by 3 bases, the J end by 6 bases, with 16 bases between. From germline, CDR1 is MDHEN and CDR2 SYDVKM. The CDR3 loop reads CASSFRKDFFDTQYF. The CDR3 nucleotides are TGTGCCAGCAGTTTTCGGAAAGACTTTTTCGATACGCAGTATTTT.

This clone occurred once. The V and J genes are TRBV6-2 or TRBV6-3 and TRBJ1-5; no firm D call. Germline CDR1 is MNHEY and CDR2 is SVGEGT. This CDR3 comprises 14 residues. The V gene lost 3 bases and the J gene lost 3 bases, with 9 bases spanning the gap. The CDR3, as DNA: TGTGCCAGCAGTTATTATTTCCTCAATCAGCCCCAGCATTTT. This encodes CASSYYFLNQPQHF.

This clone has only one observation. The CDR3 nucleotides read TGCGCCAGCAGGTCCGGACTAGCGGGAGTCGGAGATACGCAGTATTTT. Its translation: CASRSGLAGVGDTQYF. V usage is TRBV5-1 and J usage is TRBJ2-3; 13 bases are shared with TRBD2. This CDR3 contains 16 residues. V shed 5 bases, J shed 5 bases, and the junction held 8 bases outside the gene matches. CDR1 and CDR2 from the germline V gene are SGHRS and YFSETQ. Full variable domain (outside the CDR3, taken from reference TRBV5-1 and TRBJ2-3): KAGVTQTPRYLIKTRGQQVTLSCSPISGHRSVSWYQQTPGQGLQFLFEYFSETQRNKGNFPGRFSGRQFSNSRSEMNVSTLELGDSALYLCASRSGLAGVGDTQYFGPGTRLTVL.

This clone occurred a few times. The chain combines TRBV7-9 with TRBJ1-6, with D uncertain. The CDR3 extends over 15 amino acids. Germline V gene sequence: CDR1 SEHNR, CDR2 FQNEAQ (reference sequence). V was pared by 1 base and J by 9 bases, with 13 bases between. The CDR3 sequence: CASSLEAGGSSPLHF. The DNA for the CDR3 is TGTGCCAGCAGCTTAGAGGCAGGAGGGTCTTCACCCCTCCACTTT.

This rearrangement joins TRBV2 to TRBJ2-2, with 10 bases fitting TRBD2. Per the germline V gene, CDR1 is SNHLY and CDR2 is FYNNEI. This CDR3 spans 15 amino acids. The J segment lost 1 base and the V segment lost 6 bases, leaving 2 bases of the junction unmatched. CDR3 sequence: CASRASGRNTGELFF. The DNA of the CDR3 is TGTGCCAGCAGGGCTAGCGGGAGGAACACCGGGGAGCTGTTTTTT.